A selection of T cell receptor beta chains follows, all from one sample in a study of T-cell memory formation after mild COVID-19. TCRdb redid the calling of the 5' RACE reads with MiXCR, one entry per CDR3 protein. The table lists 450,000 to 650,000 distinct CDR3 sequences, less than 25% of them singletons. Sequencing was performed on PBMCs or a T cell subset sorted from them (not recorded which). The receptors originated from an adult woman who had mild COVID-19 (a few samples of this study predate the infection). Cell type and time point are not known. Each CDR3 is given with its conserved first and last residue. The D gene is left open where the match is weak. Rows give clone size only sometimes, using once, few, many, or a class for an expanded clone.

cdr3_nt: TGTGCCAGCTCACCGGGGCTGACAGGGCGGGAACTCCACTTT; cdr3_aa: CASSPGLTGRELHF; cdr3_length: 14; clone_size: NA; d_call: TRBD1; j_call: TRBJ1-6; v_call: TRBV18
cdr3_nt: TGTGCCAGCAGCTTGGACTTGTTAAACTATGGCTACACCTTC; cdr3_aa: CASSLDLLNYGYTF; cdr3_length: 14; clone_size: NA; d_call: NA; j_call: TRBJ1-2; v_call: TRBV7-9
cdr3_nt: TGCAGCGTTGAAGACCTGGACGGTTCCTACGAGCAGTACTTC; cdr3_aa: CSVEDLDGSYEQYF; cdr3_length: 14; clone_size: NA; d_call: NA; j_call: TRBJ2-7; v_call: TRBV29-1
cdr3_nt: TGCGCCAGCAGCAAGGGAATTGACGAGCAGTACTTC; cdr3_aa: CASSKGIDEQYF; cdr3_length: 12; clone_size: NA; d_call: NA; j_call: TRBJ2-7; v_call: TRBV5-1
cdr3_nt: TGTGCCAGCAGCTCGACAGGGTCCTCCGAGCAGTACTTC; cdr3_aa: CASSSTGSSEQYF; cdr3_length: 13; clone_size: few; d_call: TRBD1; j_call: TRBJ2-7; v_call: TRBV7-9
cdr3_nt: TGTGCCAGCACCCAGGGCTACGACTATGGCTACACCTTC; cdr3_aa: CASTQGYDYGYTF; cdr3_length: 13; clone_size: few; d_call: NA; j_call: TRBJ1-2; v_call: TRBV6-5
cdr3_nt: TGTGCCAGCAGTGAAGTCACCGGGGAGCTGTTTTTT; cdr3_aa: CASSEVTGELFF; cdr3_length: 12; clone_size: NA; d_call: NA; j_call: TRBJ2-2; v_call: TRBV2
cdr3_nt: TGTGCCAGCAGCGGAGGACTAGCGGGTCCGTTAGGTACGCAGTATTTT; cdr3_aa: CASSGGLAGPLGTQYF; cdr3_length: 16; clone_size: NA; d_call: TRBD2; j_call: TRBJ2-3; v_call: TRBV9
cdr3_nt: TGTGCCAGCAGCTTCTCTAGCGGGGGGCCCCAAGAGACCCAGTACTTC; cdr3_aa: CASSFSSGGPQETQYF; cdr3_length: 16; clone_size: NA; d_call: TRBD2; j_call: TRBJ2-5; v_call: TRBV7-3
cdr3_nt: TGCAGTGCTCGCGTTCTGGGGGGATTCGAGCAGTACTTC; cdr3_aa: CSARVLGGFEQYF; cdr3_length: 13; clone_size: few; d_call: NA; j_call: TRBJ2-7; v_call: TRBV20-1
cdr3_nt: TGCGCCAGCAGCGCTGACTCGGGACAGAACACCGGGGAGCTGTTTTTT; cdr3_aa: CASSADSGQNTGELFF; cdr3_length: 16; clone_size: NA; d_call: NA; j_call: TRBJ2-2; v_call: TRBV5-1
cdr3_nt: TGTGCCAGTAGTATTTATGGTCGTCGGGCTTACAATCAGCCCCAGCATTTT; cdr3_aa: CASSIYGRRAYNQPQHF; cdr3_length: 17; clone_size: NA; d_call: NA; j_call: TRBJ1-5; v_call: TRBV19
cdr3_nt: TGCAGCGCCGGGACGGGTGAAGCTTTCTTT; cdr3_aa: CSAGTGEAFF; cdr3_length: 10; clone_size: many; d_call: NA; j_call: TRBJ1-1; v_call: TRBV29-1
cdr3_nt: TGCAGTGCTAGTTTCTGGGGCTATGGCTACACCTTC; cdr3_aa: CSASFWGYGYTF; cdr3_length: 12; clone_size: NA; d_call: NA; j_call: TRBJ1-2; v_call: TRBV20-1
cdr3_nt: TGCGCCAGCAGCCAAGCTTTCGGGTGGTCAGACTATGGCTACACCTTC; cdr3_aa: CASSQAFGWSDYGYTF; cdr3_length: 16; clone_size: few; d_call: NA; j_call: TRBJ1-2; v_call: TRBV4-1
cdr3_nt: TGTGCCAGCAGTGCGGACAGGGTTGGAAACACCATATATTTT; cdr3_aa: CASSADRVGNTIYF; cdr3_length: 14; clone_size: NA; d_call: TRBD1; j_call: TRBJ1-3; v_call: TRBV2
cdr3_nt: TGTGCCTGGAGTGTGGGACTTAACTATGGCTACACCTTC; cdr3_aa: CAWSVGLNYGYTF; cdr3_length: 13; clone_size: few; d_call: NA; j_call: TRBJ1-2; v_call: TRBV30
cdr3_nt: TGTGCCAGCAGCCCGGACCTGTTCTCCGGCTACACCTTC; cdr3_aa: CASSPDLFSGYTF; cdr3_length: 13; clone_size: NA; d_call: NA; j_call: TRBJ1-2; v_call: TRBV7-6
cdr3_nt: TGTGCCAGCATTAGCGGGGTCAATGAGCAGTTCTTC; cdr3_aa: CASISGVNEQFF; cdr3_length: 12; clone_size: few; d_call: TRBD2; j_call: TRBJ2-1; v_call: TRBV7-9
cdr3_nt: TGTGCCAGCAGCCAACTCGGGAGGCGGGACATAGATACGCAGTATTTT; cdr3_aa: CASSQLGRRDIDTQYF; cdr3_length: 16; clone_size: few; d_call: NA; j_call: TRBJ2-3; v_call: TRBV9
cdr3_nt: TGCAGTGCTAGAGCACTAGCGGGGGTGAGGCAGTATTTT; cdr3_aa: CSARALAGVRQYF; cdr3_length: 13; clone_size: NA; d_call: TRBD2; j_call: TRBJ2-3; v_call: TRBV20-1
cdr3_nt: TGTGCCAGCAGCTTGGCGGGACGGAGGGTTACGACTAATGAAAAACTGTTTTTT; cdr3_aa: CASSLAGRRVTTNEKLFF; cdr3_length: 18; clone_size: NA; d_call: NA; j_call: TRBJ1-4; v_call: TRBV7-9
cdr3_nt: TGTGCCAGCAGTTCGAGACAGTCCTATTTCTATGGCTACACCTTC; cdr3_aa: CASSSRQSYFYGYTF; cdr3_length: 15; clone_size: NA; d_call: NA; j_call: TRBJ1-2; v_call: TRBV12-3/TRBV12-4
cdr3_nt: TGTGCCAGCATTGGTCCTGAAGCTTTCTTT; cdr3_aa: CASIGPEAFF; cdr3_length: 10; clone_size: NA; d_call: NA; j_call: TRBJ1-1; v_call: TRBV12-3/TRBV12-4
cdr3_nt: TGTGCCAGCAGCTCGCCCGGGGACCGTTCCGAGCAGTACTTC; cdr3_aa: CASSSPGDRSEQYF; cdr3_length: 14; clone_size: few; d_call: NA; j_call: TRBJ2-7; v_call: TRBV7-2
cdr3_nt: TGCAGCGCCGGACAGGGTAATCAGCCCCAGCATTTT; cdr3_aa: CSAGQGNQPQHF; cdr3_length: 12; clone_size: many; d_call: TRBD1; j_call: TRBJ1-5; v_call: TRBV29-1
cdr3_nt: TGTGCCAGCAGCCTCGAATATACTAATTCACCCCTCCACTTT; cdr3_aa: CASSLEYTNSPLHF; cdr3_length: 14; clone_size: NA; d_call: NA; j_call: TRBJ1-6; v_call: TRBV7-3
cdr3_nt: TGCAGTGCTACAGGGGTGTCCACAGATACGCAGTATTTT; cdr3_aa: CSATGVSTDTQYF; cdr3_length: 13; clone_size: NA; d_call: NA; j_call: TRBJ2-3; v_call: TRBV20-1
cdr3_nt: TGTGCCAGCAGTTATGTTGAGAATCAGCCCCAGCATTTT; cdr3_aa: CASSYVENQPQHF; cdr3_length: 13; clone_size: many; d_call: NA; j_call: TRBJ1-5; v_call: TRBV6-2/TRBV6-3
cdr3_nt: TGCAGCGTTCCTCAGGACGCCACTGAAGCTTTCTTT; cdr3_aa: CSVPQDATEAFF; cdr3_length: 12; clone_size: NA; d_call: NA; j_call: TRBJ1-1; v_call: TRBV29-1
cdr3_nt: TGTGCCATCGGAAACAGGGAAGCTCAGCCCCAGCATTTT; cdr3_aa: CAIGNREAQPQHF; cdr3_length: 13; clone_size: NA; d_call: NA; j_call: TRBJ1-5; v_call: TRBV10-3
cdr3_nt: TGTGCCACCAGTGACGTTGTGCCGGGGACAGGGGTGCAGTTCTTC; cdr3_aa: CATSDVVPGTGVQFF; cdr3_length: 15; clone_size: NA; d_call: TRBD1; j_call: TRBJ2-1; v_call: TRBV24-1
cdr3_nt: TGTGCCAGCAGCTTAGAGGCAGGGGGCAATCAGCCCCAGCATTTT; cdr3_aa: CASSLEAGGNQPQHF; cdr3_length: 15; clone_size: NA; d_call: NA; j_call: TRBJ1-5; v_call: TRBV7-2
cdr3_nt: TGTGCCAGCAGTAAGACAGGGAAAGATGAAAAACTGTTTTTT; cdr3_aa: CASSKTGKDEKLFF; cdr3_length: 14; clone_size: few; d_call: TRBD1; j_call: TRBJ1-4; v_call: TRBV6-5
cdr3_nt: TGTGCCACCAGTGATATTGGCGGGGGAAGGTACACAGATACGCAGTATTTT; cdr3_aa: CATSDIGGGRYTDTQYF; cdr3_length: 17; clone_size: few; d_call: TRBD2; j_call: TRBJ2-3; v_call: TRBV24-1
cdr3_nt: TGTGCCAGCTCAGCAAGACTTGGGGAGACCCAGTACTTC; cdr3_aa: CASSARLGETQYF; cdr3_length: 13; clone_size: NA; d_call: NA; j_call: TRBJ2-5; v_call: TRBV18
cdr3_nt: TGTGCCAGCAGGTCTAGCGACCCCGGAGTTTCCTACAATGAGCAGTTCTTC; cdr3_aa: CASRSSDPGVSYNEQFF; cdr3_length: 17; clone_size: many; d_call: NA; j_call: TRBJ2-1; v_call: TRBV12-3/TRBV12-4
cdr3_nt: TGTGCCAGCTCACCAAAACAGGGGGACACTGAAGCTTTCTTT; cdr3_aa: CASSPKQGDTEAFF; cdr3_length: 14; clone_size: NA; d_call: TRBD1; j_call: TRBJ1-1; v_call: TRBV18
cdr3_nt: TGTGCCAGCAGTTACTCGATGATCAGGTTCCACAATCAGCCCCAGCATTTT; cdr3_aa: CASSYSMIRFHNQPQHF; cdr3_length: 17; clone_size: many; d_call: NA; j_call: TRBJ1-5; v_call: TRBV6-2/TRBV6-3
cdr3_nt: TGCGCCAGCAGCCCGGACGGACATACCGCTAACTATGGCTACACCTTC; cdr3_aa: CASSPDGHTANYGYTF; cdr3_length: 16; clone_size: NA; d_call: NA; j_call: TRBJ1-2; v_call: TRBV5-1